This T cell receptor (beta chain) emerged from a study of T-cell memory formation after mild COVID-19. TCRdb processed the 5' RACE reads anew with MiXCR; each CDR3 protein has one entry. The sample records about 360,000 distinct CDR3 sequences, approximately 15% being singletons. With V trimmed by 4 bases and J by 3 bases, 4 bases remained unmatched. Germline CDR1 and CDR2: LGHNA and YSLEER. The CDR3 consists of 14 residues. The clonotype was recovered from a man between 18 and 35 years old who had mild COVID-19 (a few samples of this study predate the infection). Cell type and time point are not known. Sequencing was carried out using PBMCs or a T cell subset sorted from them (not recorded which). The gene calls are TRBV4-3 and TRBJ1-1, with 8 nucleotides matching TRBD1. CDR3 DNA: TGCGCCAGCAGCCCGACAGGGGATCACACTGAAGCTTTCTTT. Its protein is CASSPTGDHTEAFF.